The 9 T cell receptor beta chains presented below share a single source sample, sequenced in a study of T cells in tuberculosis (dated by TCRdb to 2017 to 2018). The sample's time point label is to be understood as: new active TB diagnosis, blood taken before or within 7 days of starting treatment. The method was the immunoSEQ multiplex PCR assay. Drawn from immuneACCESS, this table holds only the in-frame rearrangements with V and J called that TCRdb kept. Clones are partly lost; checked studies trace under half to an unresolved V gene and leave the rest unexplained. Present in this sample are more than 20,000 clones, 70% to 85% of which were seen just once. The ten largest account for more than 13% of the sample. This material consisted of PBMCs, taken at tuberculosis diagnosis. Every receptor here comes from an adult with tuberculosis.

As DNA, the CDR3 is TGTGCCAGCCGACAGGGCTTGAACACTGAAGCTTTCTTT. Translation: CASRQGLNTEAFF. The chain has TRBV6-5 and TRBJ1-1; 7 positions match TRBD1. The V gene's germline CDR1 is MNHEY and CDR2 SVGAGI. After removal of 8 bases from V and 0 bases from J, the junction contained 3 bases not matched to a gene. The CDR3 has 13 amino acids.

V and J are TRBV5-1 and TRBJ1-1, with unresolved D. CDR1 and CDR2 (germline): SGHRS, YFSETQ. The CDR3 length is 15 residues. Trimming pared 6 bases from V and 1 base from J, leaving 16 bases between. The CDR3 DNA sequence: TGCGCCAGCAACCCAGCGTATCTCGGGAACACTGAAGCTTTCTTT. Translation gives CASNPAYLGNTEAFF.

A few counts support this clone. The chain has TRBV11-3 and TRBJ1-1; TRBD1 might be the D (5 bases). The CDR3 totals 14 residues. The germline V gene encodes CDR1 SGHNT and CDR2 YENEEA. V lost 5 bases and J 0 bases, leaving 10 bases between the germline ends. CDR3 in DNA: TGTGCCAGCAGCCCCCAGGGTTTGAACACTGAAGCTTTCTTT. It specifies CASSPQGLNTEAFF.

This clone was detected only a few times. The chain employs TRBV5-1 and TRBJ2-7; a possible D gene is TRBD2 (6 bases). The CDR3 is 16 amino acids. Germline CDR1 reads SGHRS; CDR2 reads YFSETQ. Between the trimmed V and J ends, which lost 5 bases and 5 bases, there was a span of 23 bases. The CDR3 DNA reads TGCGCCAGCAGTCTTGGGAAATTCGGGACTCATGACGAGCAGTACTTC. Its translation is CASSLGKFGTHDEQYF.

CDR3 sequence reads: CATSNPRGVFNYGYTF. The CDR3 DNA follows: TGTGCCACCAGCAACCCCCGGGGGGTTTTCAACTATGGCTACACCTTC. The V call is TRBV15, the J call TRBJ1-2; weak D call: TRBD1 (5 bases). Germline loops: CDR1 LNHNV, CDR2 YYDKDF (reference sequence). Trimming removed 4 bases from V and 2 bases from J, with 17 bases in between. The CDR3 totals 16 residues.

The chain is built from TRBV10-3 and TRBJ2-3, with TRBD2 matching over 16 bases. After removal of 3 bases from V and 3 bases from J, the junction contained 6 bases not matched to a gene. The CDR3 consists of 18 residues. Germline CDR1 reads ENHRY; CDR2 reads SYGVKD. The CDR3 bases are TGTGCCATCAGTGAACCGGGACTAGCGGGGGGGCGGACAGATACGCAGTATTTT. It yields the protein CAISEPGLAGGRTDTQYF.

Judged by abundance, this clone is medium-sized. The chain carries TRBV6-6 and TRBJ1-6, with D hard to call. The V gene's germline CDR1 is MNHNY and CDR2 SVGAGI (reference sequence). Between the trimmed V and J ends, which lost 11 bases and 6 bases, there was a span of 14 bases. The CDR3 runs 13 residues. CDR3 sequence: CARSEASNSPLHF. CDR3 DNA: TGTGCCCGTAGCGAAGCTTCTAATTCACCCCTCCACTTT.

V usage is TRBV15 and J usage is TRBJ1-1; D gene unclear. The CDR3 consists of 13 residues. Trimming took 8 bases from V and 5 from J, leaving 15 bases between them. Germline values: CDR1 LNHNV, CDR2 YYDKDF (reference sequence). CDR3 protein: CATGLRQSTEAFF. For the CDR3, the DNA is TGTGCCACCGGACTGCGACAATCAACTGAAGCTTTCTTT.

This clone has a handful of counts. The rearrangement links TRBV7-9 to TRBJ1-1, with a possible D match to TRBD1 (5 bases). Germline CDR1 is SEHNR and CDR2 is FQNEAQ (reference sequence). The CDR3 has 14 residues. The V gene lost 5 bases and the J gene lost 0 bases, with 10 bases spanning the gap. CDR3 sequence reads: CASSPDSLNTEAFF. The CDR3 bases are TGTGCCAGCAGCCCCGACAGCCTGAACACTGAAGCTTTCTTT. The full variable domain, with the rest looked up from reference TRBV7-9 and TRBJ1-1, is DTGVSQNPRHKITKRGQNVTFRCDPISEHNRLYWYRQTLGQGPEFLTYFQNEAQLEKSRLLSDRFSAERPKGSFSTLEIQRTEQGDSAMYLCASSPDSLNTEAFFGQGTRLTVV.